Given below is one T cell receptor (beta chain) in context. Residents of 24 US areas, aged about 18 to 89 years, made up the participants. Recovered status applied to Cohort 3 donors who had two consecutive negative PCRs. It also applied to those with clearance or with symptom resolution. In the authors' methods: Cell counts per sample came from amplifying reference gene primers. Generated by immunoSEQ multiplex PCR, the TCRdb table keeps only in-frame clones and is missing some. V, J and clone size are taken as reported in that table, and D and trimming were inferred from the DNA itself. The table lists approximately 300,000 clones, roughly 89% of them singletons. The sample is drawn from a study of blood T cell repertoires in COVID-19. Study context: Sources were T cells, B-cell-depleted T cells, or PBMCs; the material itself was cDNA or gDNA.

Material for sequencing was PBMCs or T cells enriched from blood (not recorded which). This TCR came from a man in his sixties who had recovered from COVID-19.

CDR3 in amino acids: CASSGQGTVGQPQHF. In nucleotides, the CDR3 is TGTGCCAGCAGTGGACAGGGAACGGTGGGTCAGCCCCAGCATTTT. The V call is TRBV2, the J call TRBJ1-5; TRBD1 matches 7 bases. The germline V gene encodes CDR1 SNHLY and CDR2 FYNNEI. The length of the CDR3 is 15 residues. After removal of 4 bases from V and 6 bases from J, the junction contained 9 bases not matched to a gene.